In this sample, the clone carrying this T cell receptor beta chain turned up once. The data were obtained in a study of blood T cell repertoires in COVID-19. About the study: PBMCs, B-cell-depleted T cells, or T cells provided the cDNA or gDNA that made up the material.

In the authors' methods: Estimation of nucleated cell counts was performed using reference gene primer amplification. Sequencing was performed with immunoSEQ multiplex PCR; in TCRdb, only in-frame clones are kept and a portion is missing. The V and J calls and clone size come from that table; D and trimming were worked out from the DNA. This sample yields approximately 240,000 clones, of which 83% are seen a single time; around 1.3% belongs to the top ten. The TCR sequence derives from a woman between 25 and 40 years old with COVID-19, enrolled during active disease. Material for sequencing was peripheral blood.

CDR3 sequence (DNA): TGTGCCACCAGTGATTTGCCGGGACAGCCAACCGGGAGGGCCTTCCGCGAGCAGTACTTC. Translation: CATSDLPGQPTGRAFREQYF. The gene calls are TRBV24-1 and TRBJ2-7; possibly TRBD2 for D (8 bases). The V gene lost 0 bases and the J gene lost 6 bases, with 29 bases spanning the gap. Per germline, CDR1 KGHDR and CDR2 SFDVKD. The length of the CDR3 is 20 residues.